Listed here is a single TCR beta chain. Its target is unknown. The sample's time point: peak reinfection, 3 to 8 weeks after reinfection detection. The sorted cells went straight to TCR sequencing with no prior in vitro expansion. At all three reinfection time points, viable CD3+ CD8+ CD45RO- cells from two donors served as controls. Here immunoSEQ multiplex PCR was the method, and the copy in TCRdb shows in-frame clones only, minus some. The sample has some 40,000 clones, roughly 90% seen once. This record belongs to a study of memory CD8 T cells in hepatitis C reinfection. Background on the study: Peak reinfection sampling occurred 3 to 8 weeks after detected reinfection. Whole-study results and caveats: About 5 donors were too few for definitive public clonotype conclusions.

This clonotype was sampled from a man younger than 30 with hepatitis C virus infection. Material: naive CD8+ T cells sorted from blood.

The DNA for the CDR3 is TGCGCCAGCAGCCCGGGAGGAGGGGGCACTGAAGCTTTCTTT. This sequence encodes CASSPGGGGTEAFF. The chain employs TRBV4-1 and TRBJ1-1; maybe TRBD1 (6 bases). This CDR3 contains 14 residues. V dropped 4 bases and J dropped 4 bases, with 13 bases sitting between them. Germline-derived CDR1 and CDR2 are MGHRA and YSYEKL.